A selection of T cell receptor beta chains follows, all from one sample in a study of neurological immune-mediated disorders. One entry per CDR3 protein results from TCRdb running MiXCR on the 5' RACE reads. This table has some 120,000 distinct CDR3 sequences, about 3.2% appearing once. Sequencing input: PBMCs. The origin of the receptors is a woman aged 25 to 45 with multiple sclerosis. Each CDR3 is given with its conserved first and last residue. A D gene is named only where the DNA matches it firmly. Expanded clones are given a class, and other clones once, few, many or no size at all.

clone size	J gene	V gene	D gene	CDR3 DNA	CDR3 protein
many	TRBJ2-1	TRBV4-3	TRBD2	TGCGCCAGCAGCGCCTCCGGGACTAGGAACAGTGAGCAGTTCTTC	CASSASGTRNSEQFF
many	TRBJ1-1	TRBV5-1	TRBD1	TGCGCCAGCAGCCCGAGACAGGGGACGAACACTGAAGCTTTCTTT	CASSPRQGTNTEAFF
many	TRBJ2-7	TRBV20-1	TRBD2	TGCAGTGCTAGGGACGCACGAGGGACTACCTACGAGCAGTACTTC	CSARDARGTTYEQYF
many	TRBJ2-1	TRBV3-1	-	TGTGCCAGCAGTTACCAGGAGCGGAACAATGAGCAGTTCTTC	CASSYQERNNEQFF
many	TRBJ1-2	TRBV20-1	-	TGCAGTGCTAGAGATGGGGGGGTGTATGGCTACACCTTC	CSARDGGVYGYTF
many	TRBJ2-1	TRBV20-1	TRBD2	TGCAGTGCTAGAGGGACTAGCGGGAGGTCGTCTCCCTACAATGAGCAGTTCTTC	CSARGTSGRSSPYNEQFF
many	TRBJ2-7	TRBV2	-	TGTGCCAGCAGTGAAGTCGAGCTCTACGAGCAGTACTTC	CASSEVELYEQYF
few	TRBJ2-7	TRBV20-1	-	TGCAGTGCTAGACAACGGGACTCCTACGAGCAGTACTTC	CSARQRDSYEQYF
many	TRBJ2-7	TRBV6-5	TRBD2	TGTGCCAGCAGTTCTCGTGGTAGCGGGACGCGGTCCTACGAGCAGTACTTC	CASSSRGSGTRSYEQYF
many	TRBJ1-2	TRBV7-8	-	TGTGCCAGCAGCTTAGATCCCGGAGACTTCTATGGCTACACCTTC	CASSLDPGDFYGYTF
-	TRBJ2-1	TRBV9	TRBD2	TGTGACAGCACCCCGACTAGCGTGGGGGGGAATGAGCAGTTCTTC	CDSTPTSVGGNEQFF
many	TRBJ1-1	TRBV19	-	TGTGCCAGTAATGAACATATTGCTACTGAAGCTTTCTTT	CASNEHIATEAFF
many	TRBJ2-5	TRBV5-1	TRBD1	TGCGCCAGCTCGGGACAGGGGAGAGGGGAGACCCAGTACTTC	CASSGQGRGETQYF
many	TRBJ1-5	TRBV5-6	-	TGTGCCAGCAGCTTGTTTAGGGAAGGACAGCCCCAGCATTTT	CASSLFREGQPQHF
many	TRBJ1-5	TRBV6-2/TRBV6-3	TRBD1	TGTGCCAGCAGTCGGGGACAGTATCAGCCCCAGCATTTT	CASSRGQYQPQHF
-	TRBJ1-2	TRBV10-3	-	TGTGCCATCAGTGCGACAGCGTCTAACTATGGCTACACCTTC	CAISATASNYGYTF
many	TRBJ2-1	TRBV20-1	TRBD1	TGCAGTGCGCGCTTAACCGGGACAGGGCTCAATGAGCAGTTCTTC	CSARLTGTGLNEQFF
many	TRBJ2-7	TRBV7-2	-	TGTGCCAGCAGCTTAGAACCAACCTACGAGCAGTACTTC	CASSLEPTYEQYF
many	TRBJ2-3	TRBV20-1	-	TGCAGTGCTAGAAACCCAGGGGATACGCAGTATTTT	CSARNPGDTQYF
many	TRBJ2-1	TRBV5-1	TRBD2	TGCGCCAGCAGACCCGGGACTAGCGGGAGGGATGAGCAGTTCTTC	CASRPGTSGRDEQFF
few	TRBJ2-7	TRBV7-9	-	TGTGCCAGCAGCTTTCAAAAGGAGAGCTCCTACGAGCAGTACTTC	CASSFQKESSYEQYF
many	TRBJ2-6	TRBV7-2	TRBD1	TGTGCCAGCAGCCTAACAGGGGCTGGGGCCAACGTCCTGACTTTC	CASSLTGAGANVLTF
many	TRBJ1-4	TRBV12-3/TRBV12-4	-	TGTGCCAGCACCTATCAGGGCGTCGGTGAAAAACTGTTTTTT	CASTYQGVGEKLFF